This paragraph reports one TCR beta chain. The antigen remains undetermined. The data originate from a study of Tregs in tolerant kidney transplant recipients. Thawed PBMCs were FACS-sorted into unstimulated CD4+CD25+CD127- regulatory T cells, CD4+CD25- non-regulatory cells, CD4 and CD8 cells. An overnight rest at 37°C with approximately 210 IU/ml IL-2 preceded regulatory T cell sorting from thawed PBMCs. Study findings and constraints: This study did not directly address biological reproducibility. For some patients, primers changed over time, blocking nucleotide-level comparison.

Clones were sequenced by immunoSEQ multiplex PCR, and TCRdb holds only the in-frame ones, with some missing. This sample yields around 78,000 clones, of which around 93% are seen a single time; approximately 0.37% belongs to the top ten. The clonotype comes from a human donor who received a combined kidney and bone marrow transplant. The source material was Tregs from blood, sampled before the transplant.

CDR3 nucleotide sequence: TGTGCCAGCAGCTTGGACAGGCCTAACTATGGCTACACCTTC. This gives the protein CASSLDRPNYGYTF. The chain joins TRBV5-4 to TRBJ1-2, with D possibly being TRBD1 (5 bases). V shed 0 bases and J shed 0 bases, with 6 bases lying between them. CDR1 is SGHNT, CDR2 YYREEE, per germline (reference sequence). This CDR3 region has 14 residues.